This TCR beta chain came from a study of sequential checkpoint blockade in melanoma. The overall study: First-line arms were nivolumab then ipilimumab, or the reverse, randomized 1:1. About 89 pretreatment tumor DNA samples were TCRβ immunosequenced. Study results and caveats: For nivolumab-first patients, baseline tumor clonality was associated with response.

To note about this clone: The antigen is undetermined.

Libraries were prepared by immunoSEQ multiplex PCR; TCRdb keeps only in-frame clonotypes and omits some of them. The table has roughly 5,400 clones, 26% seen once. Noted treatment: randomized to nivolumab then ipilimumab (arm A) or the reverse (arm B). None of the patients previously received DNA-damaging chemotherapy. V lost 1 base and J 7 bases, leaving 7 bases between the germline ends. CDR1 LNHDA and CDR2 SQIVND come from the germline V gene (reference sequence). There are 12 residues in the CDR3. Sequencing was performed on tumor tissue (inferred from file names), taken from a patient given nivolumab and ipilimumab in sequence. V is TRBV19 and J is TRBJ1-2; D unclear. This receptor was identified in a human donor with melanoma. The CDR3 DNA follows: TGTGCCAGTAGTATAGTCCCAAGTGGCTACACCTTC. It translates to CASSIVPSGYTF.